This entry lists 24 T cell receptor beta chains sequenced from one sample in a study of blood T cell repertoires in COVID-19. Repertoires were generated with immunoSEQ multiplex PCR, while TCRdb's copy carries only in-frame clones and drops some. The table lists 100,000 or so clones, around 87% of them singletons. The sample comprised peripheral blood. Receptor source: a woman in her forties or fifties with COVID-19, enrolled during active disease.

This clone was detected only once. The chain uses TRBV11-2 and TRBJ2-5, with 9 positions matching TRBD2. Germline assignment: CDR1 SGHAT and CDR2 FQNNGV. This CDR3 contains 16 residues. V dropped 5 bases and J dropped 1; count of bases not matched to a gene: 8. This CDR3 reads CASSPMGGGAQETQYF. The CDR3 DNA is TGTGCCAGCAGCCCTATGGGCGGGGGGGCCCAAGAGACCCAGTACTTC. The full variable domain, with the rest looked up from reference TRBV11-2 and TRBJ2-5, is EAGVAQSPRYKIIEKRQSVAFWCNPISGHATLYWYQQILGQGPKLLIQFQNNGVVDDSQLPKDRFSAERLKGVDSTLKIQPAKLEDSAVYLCASSPMGGGAQETQYFGPGTRLLVL.

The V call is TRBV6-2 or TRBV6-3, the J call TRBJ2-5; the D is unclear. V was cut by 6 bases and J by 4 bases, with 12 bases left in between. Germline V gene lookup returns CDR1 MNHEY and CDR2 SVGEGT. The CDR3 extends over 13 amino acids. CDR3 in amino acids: CASSRNSRETQYF. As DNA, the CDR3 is TGTGCCAGCAGCCGAAACAGTCGAGAGACCCAGTACTTC.

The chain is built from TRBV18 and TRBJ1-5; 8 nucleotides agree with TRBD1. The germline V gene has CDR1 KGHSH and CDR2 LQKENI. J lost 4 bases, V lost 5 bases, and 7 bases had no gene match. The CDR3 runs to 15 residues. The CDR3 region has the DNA TGTGCCAGCTCATCCAGGGGGCAGGAGAATCAGCCCCAGCATTTT. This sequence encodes CASSSRGQENQPQHF.

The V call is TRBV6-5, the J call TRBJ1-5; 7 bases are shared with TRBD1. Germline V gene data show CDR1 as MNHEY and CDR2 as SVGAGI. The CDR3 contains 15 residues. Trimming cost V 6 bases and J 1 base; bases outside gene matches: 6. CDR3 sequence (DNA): TGTGCCAGCAGCAGAACAGGGGTCAGCAATCAGCCCCAGCATTTT. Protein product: CASSRTGVSNQPQHF.

The CDR3 nucleotides are TGTGCCAGCAGTTACCCCGGGAATCAGCCCCAGCATTTT. Translation: CASSYPGNQPQHF. V usage is TRBV6-2 or TRBV6-3 and J usage is TRBJ1-5; D is ambiguous. The V gene's germline CDR1 is MNHEY and CDR2 SVGEGT. The CDR3 is 13 amino acids. Trimming took off 2 bases at V and 4 bases at J, with 6 bases between the two ends.

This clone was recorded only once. Here the CDR3 reads CASSKQGSEQYF. The CDR3 region has the DNA TGTGCCAGCAGTAAGCAGGGTAGCGAGCAGTACTTC. The V gene is TRBV6-6, the J gene TRBJ2-7; a weak D match, TRBD1 (5 bases). The CDR3 contains 12 residues. The germline V gene has CDR1 MNHNY and CDR2 SVGAGI (reference sequence). With 5 bases removed from V and 6 bases from J, the gap between germline ends came to 11 bases.

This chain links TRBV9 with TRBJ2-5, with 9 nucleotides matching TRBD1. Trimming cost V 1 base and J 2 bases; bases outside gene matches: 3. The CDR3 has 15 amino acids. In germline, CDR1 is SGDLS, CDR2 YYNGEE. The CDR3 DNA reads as TGTGCCAGCAGCGTACGGGGACAGGGACAAGAGACCCAGTACTTC. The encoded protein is CASSVRGQGQETQYF.

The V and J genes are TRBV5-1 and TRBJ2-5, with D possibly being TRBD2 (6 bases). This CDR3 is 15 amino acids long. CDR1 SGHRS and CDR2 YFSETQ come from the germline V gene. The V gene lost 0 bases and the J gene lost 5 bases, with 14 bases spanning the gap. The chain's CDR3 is CASSLGGSREETQYF. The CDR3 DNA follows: TGCGCCAGCAGCTTGGGGGGGTCTCGGGAGGAGACCCAGTACTTC.

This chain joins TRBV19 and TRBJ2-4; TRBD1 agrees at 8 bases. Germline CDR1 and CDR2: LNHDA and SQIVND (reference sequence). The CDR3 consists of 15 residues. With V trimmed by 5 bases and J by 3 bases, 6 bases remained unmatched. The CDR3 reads CASSEGTGYKNIQYF. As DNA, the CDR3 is TGTGCCAGTAGTGAAGGGACAGGCTACAAAAACATTCAGTACTTC.

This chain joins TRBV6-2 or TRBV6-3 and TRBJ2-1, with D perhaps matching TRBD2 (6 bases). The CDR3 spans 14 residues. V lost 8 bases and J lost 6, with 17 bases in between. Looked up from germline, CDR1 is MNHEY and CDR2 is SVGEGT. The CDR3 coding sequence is TGTGCCAGCCGCCGGGACTCGAGCCTCAATGAGCAGTTCTTC. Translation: CASRRDSSLNEQFF.

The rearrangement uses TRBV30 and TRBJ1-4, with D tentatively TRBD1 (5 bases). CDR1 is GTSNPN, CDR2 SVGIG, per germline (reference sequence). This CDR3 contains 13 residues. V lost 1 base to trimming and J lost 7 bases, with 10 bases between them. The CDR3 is CAWSGGGGEKLFF. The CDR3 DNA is TGTGCCTGGAGTGGTGGCGGGGGTGAAAAACTGTTTTTT.

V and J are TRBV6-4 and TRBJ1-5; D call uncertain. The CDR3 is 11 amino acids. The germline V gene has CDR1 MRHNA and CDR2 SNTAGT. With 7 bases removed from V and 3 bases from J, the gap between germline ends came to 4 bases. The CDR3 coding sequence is TGTGCCAGCAATATCAATCAGCCCCAGCATTTT. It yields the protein CASNINQPQHF.

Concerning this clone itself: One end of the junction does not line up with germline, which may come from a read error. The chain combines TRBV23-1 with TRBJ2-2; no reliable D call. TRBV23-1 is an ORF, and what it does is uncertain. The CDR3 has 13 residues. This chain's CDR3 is CASSRGNTGELFF. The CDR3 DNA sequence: TGCGCCAGTAGTCGCGGGAACACCGGGGAGCTGTTTTTT.

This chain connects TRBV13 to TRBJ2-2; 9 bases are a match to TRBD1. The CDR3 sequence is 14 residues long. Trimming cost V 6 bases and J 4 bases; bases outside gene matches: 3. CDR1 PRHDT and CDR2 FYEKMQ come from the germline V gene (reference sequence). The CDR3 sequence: CASRGQGSTGELFF. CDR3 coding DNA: TGTGCCAGCAGGGGACAGGGAAGCACCGGGGAGCTGTTTTTT.

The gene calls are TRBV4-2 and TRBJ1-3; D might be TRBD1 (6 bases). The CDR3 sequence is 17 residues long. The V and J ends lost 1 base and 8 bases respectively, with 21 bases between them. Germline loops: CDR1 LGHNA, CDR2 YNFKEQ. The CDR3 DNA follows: TGTGCCAGCAGCCAAGCCCAAGGGGGATTCACCGCGGACACCATATATTTT. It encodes CASSQAQGGFTADTIYF.

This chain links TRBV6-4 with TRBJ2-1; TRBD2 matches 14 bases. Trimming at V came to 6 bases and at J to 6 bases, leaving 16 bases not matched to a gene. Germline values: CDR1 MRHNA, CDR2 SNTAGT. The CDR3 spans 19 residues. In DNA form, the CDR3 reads TGTGCCAGCAGCCCGGGCGGAGTTGGGACTAGCGGGGGACTCAATGAGCAGTTCTTC. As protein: CASSPGGVGTSGGLNEQFF.

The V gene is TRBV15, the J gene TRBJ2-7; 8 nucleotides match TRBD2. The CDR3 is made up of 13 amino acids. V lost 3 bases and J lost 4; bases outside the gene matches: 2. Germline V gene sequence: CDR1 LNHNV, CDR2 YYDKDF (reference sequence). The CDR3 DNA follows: TGTGCCACCAGCAGTACTAGCGGTTACGAGCAGTACTTC. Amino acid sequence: CATSSTSGYEQYF.

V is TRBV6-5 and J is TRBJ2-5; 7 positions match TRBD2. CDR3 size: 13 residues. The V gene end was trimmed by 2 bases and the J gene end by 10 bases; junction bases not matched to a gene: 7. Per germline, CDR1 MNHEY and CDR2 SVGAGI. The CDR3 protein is CASSYGQGGDQYF. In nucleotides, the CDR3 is TGTGCCAGCAGTTACGGGCAGGGAGGGGACCAGTACTTC.

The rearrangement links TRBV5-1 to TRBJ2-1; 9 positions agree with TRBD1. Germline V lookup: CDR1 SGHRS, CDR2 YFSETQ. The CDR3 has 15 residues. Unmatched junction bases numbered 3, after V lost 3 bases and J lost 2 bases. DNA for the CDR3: TGCGCCAGCAGCTCACAGGGGGCCACCTACAATGAGCAGTTCTTC. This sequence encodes CASSSQGATYNEQFF.

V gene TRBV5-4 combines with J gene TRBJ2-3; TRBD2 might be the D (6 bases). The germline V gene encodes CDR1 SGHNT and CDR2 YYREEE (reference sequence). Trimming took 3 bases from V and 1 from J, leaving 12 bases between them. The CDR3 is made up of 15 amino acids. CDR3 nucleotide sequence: TGTGCCAGCAGCTCCGCGGGGTATGGCACAGATACGCAGTATTTT. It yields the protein CASSSAGYGTDTQYF.

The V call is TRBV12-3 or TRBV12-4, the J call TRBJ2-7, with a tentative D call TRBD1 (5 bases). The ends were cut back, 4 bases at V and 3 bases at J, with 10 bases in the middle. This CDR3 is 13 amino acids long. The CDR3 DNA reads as TGTGCCAGCAGTTGGGTCCAGGGCTACGAGCAGTACTTC. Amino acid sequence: CASSWVQGYEQYF.

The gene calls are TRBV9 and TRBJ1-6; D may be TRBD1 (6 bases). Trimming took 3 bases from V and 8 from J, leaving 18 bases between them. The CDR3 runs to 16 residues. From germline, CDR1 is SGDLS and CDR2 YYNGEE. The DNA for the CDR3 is TGTGCCAGCAGCGGTGAATATGGACAGTTGTATTCACCCCTCCACTTT. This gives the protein CASSGEYGQLYSPLHF.

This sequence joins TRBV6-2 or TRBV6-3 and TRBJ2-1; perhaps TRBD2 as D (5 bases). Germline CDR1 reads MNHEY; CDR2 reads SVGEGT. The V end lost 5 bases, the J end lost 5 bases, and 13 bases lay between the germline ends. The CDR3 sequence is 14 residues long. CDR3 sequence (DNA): TGTGCCAGCAGTGGACGGGGAACAGACAATGAGCAGTTCTTC. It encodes CASSGRGTDNEQFF.

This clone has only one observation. The CDR3 is CASSFKTGFNTEAFF. The CDR3 bases are TGTGCCAGCAGTTTCAAAACCGGGTTCAACACTGAAGCTTTCTTT. This chain links TRBV28 with TRBJ1-1; D unclear. This CDR3 has 15 residues. V was trimmed by 3 bases and J by 2 bases, leaving 13 bases between them. CDR1 is MDHEN and CDR2 is SYDVKM in the germline V gene.